Included here is one T cell receptor beta chain sequence, with context. This record comes from a study of human T cells and chemical hapten exposure. The time point is: pre-sensitization, week 0. Treatment defined: therapeutic diphenylcyclopropenone sensitization with weekly scalp DPC. TCRdb analysed the RACE reads with MiXCR anew, one entry per CDR3 protein. There are under 300,000 distinct CDR3 sequences in the sample; approximately 8.6% occur only once, and approximately 2.2% lies in the top ten. Germline loops: CDR1 SGHTA, CDR2 FQGNSA. The V end lost 5 bases, the J end lost 4 bases, and 9 bases lay between the germline ends. The CDR3 length is 13 residues.

This sequence was found in a woman aged 40 to 49 with alopecia areata. Some clones in this sample may be carry-over from other donors' samples. This sequence joins TRBV7-2 and TRBJ2-1; a weak D match, TRBD2 (6 bases). The material sequenced was whole blood, taken in connection with sensitization to the hapten diphenylcyclopropenone (DPC). The DNA for the CDR3 is TGTGCCAGCAGCCAGACTAGTTACAATGAGCAGTTCTTC. It is translated as CASSQTSYNEQFF.